This T cell receptor (beta chain) was retrieved from a study of CD8 T cells in Susac syndrome (dated by TCRdb to about 2019). In terms of the full investigation: Repertoire sequencing was used to test whether CD8+ T cell activation and differentiation in Susac syndrome was antigen driven.

On this clonotype itself: It has no known antigen specificity. Base-call qualities are not available, and no considerably larger clone is one nucleotide away.

From cysteine to phenylalanine, the CDR3 is 16 amino acids long. Only the CDR3 DNA stays, 48 bases, in frame from base 1. V loses 2 bases at its end and J loses 4 bases; junction bases beyond the gene matches: 8. The germline V gene yields MGHRA for CDR1 and YSYEKL for CDR2. The paper's findings and limits, for the study overall: The number of individuals in the TCR sequencing and HLA analysis was recognized as being relatively small.

Peripheral blood CD8+ and CD4+ T cells from healthy donors, Susac syndrome patients and multiple sclerosis patients were profiled using high-throughput TCR beta sequencing. The healthy donors served as controls matched for age and sex. Bulk CD8+ and CD4+ T cells were purified magnetically by negative isolation, whereas CD8+ TEMRA cells were enriched by FACS. Blood was collected in EDTA tubes and processed within 24 hours, with PBMCs isolated through density gradient centrifugation. PBMCs intended for TCR sequencing were cryopreserved in liquid nitrogen and thawed later in a water bath at 37 degrees C. Purity of sorted or isolated CD4+, CD8+ and CD8+ TEMRA cells was at least 90%. RNA was extracted using the RNeasy kit, and roughly 0.45 to 1 ug of the RNA was reverse transcribed with random hexamers. The immunoSEQ multiplex PCR assay, covering 54 Vbeta and 13 Jbeta segments, was used to amplify TCR beta CDR3 regions. Bias from PCR amplification was corrected by using a synthetic template baseline for primer optimization and for computational correction. Under the source paper's analysis protocol: Reads were annotated to V, D and J genes according to IMGT and were analyzed with immunoSEQ Analyzer, with only productive sequences retained. Clonality was calculated as one minus the Shannon entropy normalized by log2 of the number of productive unique sequences. For each patient and control, public and private clones were evaluated within the 100 most prevalent clones. A clone was defined as Susac-specific if it was absent from the healthy and MS cohorts, from 1052 published viral clones and from other ImmuneACCESS disease sequences. In TCRdb, the public reads were trimmed at Q25 with fastp and aligned with MiXCR, with productive beta chains retained. Under each unique CDR3 protein, matching rows form one entry showing the most common genes and DNA. The V and J calls come from TCRdb's annotation, not from the publication. This sample is represented by some 150,000 distinct CDR3 sequences; roughly 94% of them were singletons. 0.075% to 0.1% of the sample comes from the top ten.

In this chain, TRBV4-1 is recombined with TRBJ1-2; TRBD1 lines up with 9 middle nucleotides. Sequencing was carried out using CD4+ T cells from PBMCs. This receptor was obtained from a human donor in good health. In nucleotide form, the sequence is TGCGCCAGCAGCCAACCCGACAGGGGGATGAGCTATGGCTACACCTTC. It is translated as CASSQPDRGMSYGYTF.